These T cell receptor beta chains were read from a single sample in a study of identical twins. One entry per CDR3 protein results from TCRdb running MiXCR on the 5' RACE reads. The sample holds 300,000 to 400,000 distinct CDR3 sequences; approximately 8.8% are singletons and the top ten take roughly 8.9%. Sample: naive T cells sorted from blood. These receptors were obtained from a woman in her forties or fifties in good health. The CDR3 runs from the conserved cysteine through the conserved F or W. A D gene is named only where the DNA matches it firmly. Clone size is shown for a subset of rows, as once, few, many or a class of expanded clone.

NA,few,TRBV11-2,TRBJ1-4,CASSQIRADPKLFF,TGTGCCAGCAGCCAGATTAGAGCGGACCCCAAACTGTTTTTT
TRBD2,NA,TRBV20-1,TRBJ2-5,CSARASGRQETQYF,TGCAGTGCTAGGGCTAGCGGGAGACAAGAGACCCAGTACTTC
NA,many,TRBV7-8,TRBJ2-3,CASSPYTDTQYF,TGTGCCAGCAGCCCCTACACAGATACGCAGTATTTT
TRBD2,few,TRBV20-1,TRBJ2-5,CSARAGLAGGSSQETQYF,TGCAGTGCTAGAGCGGGACTAGCGGGTGGTTCTTCACAAGAGACCCAGTACTTC
TRBD2,NA,TRBV4-1,TRBJ2-5,CASSQDRGLAGGTQYF,TGCGCCAGCAGCCAAGATCGGGGACTAGCGGGAGGGACCCAGTACTTC
NA,many,TRBV5-1,TRBJ2-7,CASSSGTFYEQYF,TGCGCCAGCAGCTCCGGGACATTCTACGAGCAGTACTTC
NA,many,TRBV15,TRBJ2-4,CATSSSRVAKNIQYF,TGTGCCACCAGCAGTAGCAGGGTGGCCAAAAACATTCAGTACTTC
TRBD2,few,TRBV28,TRBJ2-3,CASSPASGKGTDTQYF,TGTGCCAGCAGTCCCGCTAGCGGGAAGGGCACAGATACGCAGTATTTT
NA,few,TRBV5-5,TRBJ2-5,CASSPGGHQETQYF,TGTGCCAGCAGCCCAGGGGGGCATCAAGAGACCCAGTACTTC
NA,many,TRBV3-1,TRBJ2-2,CASHQGPATTGELFF,TGTGCCAGCCATCAGGGCCCCGCGACCACCGGGGAGCTGTTTTTT
NA,many,TRBV12-3/TRBV12-4,TRBJ1-3,CASRSGRQIFSGNTIYF,TGTGCCAGCAGGTCGGGTAGACAGATCTTTTCTGGAAACACCATATATTTT
NA,once,TRBV15,TRBJ2-5,CATSSETEFGRETQYF,TGTGCCACCAGCAGTGAGACAGAATTTGGACGAGAGACCCAGTACTTC
TRBD1,few,TRBV5-1,TRBJ2-3,CASSLEGQGGDTQYF,TGCGCCAGCAGCTTGGAGGGACAGGGGGGCGATACGCAGTATTTT
NA,NA,TRBV12-3/TRBV12-4,TRBJ1-1,CASSLAGFGGLEAFF,TGTGCCAGCAGTTTAGCGGGTTTTGGGGGCTTGGAAGCTTTCTTT
TRBD1,few,TRBV12-3/TRBV12-4,TRBJ2-1,CASSGTGRKKDYNEQFF,TGTGCCAGCAGCGGGACAGGGAGAAAGAAGGACTACAATGAGCAGTTCTTC
NA,many,TRBV20-1,TRBJ1-1,CSAKPTGRTEAFF,TGCAGTGCCAAACCAACGGGGAGGACTGAAGCTTTCTTT
NA,few,TRBV24-1,TRBJ1-1,CASSPGATTEAFF,TGTGCCAGTTCCCCGGGGGCCACCACTGAAGCTTTCTTT
NA,NA,TRBV14,TRBJ2-2,CASSQDWGPTGELFF,TGTGCCAGCAGCCAAGATTGGGGCCCCACCGGGGAGCTGTTTTTT
TRBD2,few,TRBV20-1,TRBJ2-3,CSASLRTSGSPDTQYF,TGCAGTGCTAGCCTCCGGACTAGCGGGAGTCCAGATACGCAGTATTTT
TRBD1,few,TRBV5-1,TRBJ1-1,CASSSDRGQGFF,TGCGCCAGCAGCTCGGACAGGGGGCAAGGTTTCTTT
TRBD2,many,TRBV6-2/TRBV6-3,TRBJ2-1,CASRTTSLDTYNEQFF,TGTGCCAGCAGAACGACTAGCTTGGATACCTACAATGAGCAGTTCTTC
NA,many,TRBV12-3/TRBV12-4,TRBJ2-1,CASSPSSVYEQFF,TGTGCCAGCAGCCCCAGTAGCGTATATGAGCAGTTCTTC
NA,NA,TRBV2,TRBJ1-5,CASSEQRVHNQPQHF,TGTGCCAGCAGTGAGCAGCGAGTCCACAATCAGCCCCAGCATTTT
TRBD2,NA,TRBV20-1,TRBJ2-3,CSSLLAGGGGTQYF,TGCAGCTCATTACTAGCGGGAGGGGGCGGAACGCAGTATTTT
NA,NA,TRBV2,TRBJ2-7,CATRGVLYYEQYF,TGTGCCACCCGTGGGGTACTTTACTACGAGCAGTACTTC
NA,few,TRBV25-1,TRBJ2-1,CASSEWGPNNEQFF,TGTGCCAGCAGTGAATGGGGGCCAAACAATGAGCAGTTCTTC
NA,NA,TRBV18,TRBJ2-1,CASSGGDSEQFF,TGTGCCAGCTCCGGGGGGGACAGTGAGCAGTTCTTC
TRBD2,NA,TRBV5-1,TRBJ2-2,CASIDGRAGSGELFF,TGCGCCAGCATCGACGGGAGGGCCGGTTCCGGGGAGCTGTTTTTT
TRBD1,few,TRBV20-1,TRBJ1-5,CSGTGGKSNQPQHF,TGCAGTGGTACAGGGGGCAAGAGCAATCAGCCCCAGCATTTT
TRBD2,many,TRBV9,TRBJ2-1,CASSVGLAGQYNEQFF,TGTGCCAGCAGCGTAGGACTAGCGGGGCAATACAATGAGCAGTTCTTC
TRBD2,few,TRBV11-2,TRBJ2-1,CASSLVLAGASYNEQFF,TGTGCCAGCAGCTTAGTATTAGCGGGAGCCTCCTACAATGAGCAGTTCTTC
NA,few,TRBV14,TRBJ1-1,CASSQVPTGQKNTEAFF,TGTGCCAGCAGCCAAGTCCCCACAGGGCAGAAGAACACTGAAGCTTTCTTT
NA,few,TRBV5-1,TRBJ2-1,CASSLGLGTGMVEQFF,TGCGCCAGCAGCTTGGGGCTGGGTACAGGTATGGTTGAGCAGTTCTTC
TRBD2,NA,TRBV7-9,TRBJ2-1,CASSSGGWNEQFF,TGTGCCAGCAGCTCGGGAGGGTGGAATGAGCAGTTCTTC
TRBD1,few,TRBV12-3/TRBV12-4,TRBJ2-1,CASRDRDDNEQFF,TGTGCCAGCAGGGACAGGGACGACAATGAGCAGTTCTTC
TRBD1,few,TRBV29-1,TRBJ2-3,CSVPTGGTDTQYF,TGCAGCGTTCCGACAGGGGGGACAGATACGCAGTATTTT
TRBD2,NA,TRBV7-8,TRBJ2-2,CASSQFLTSGNTGELFF,TGTGCCAGCAGCCAATTTCTTACTAGCGGGAACACCGGGGAGCTGTTTTTT
NA,few,TRBV19,TRBJ1-1,CASSHPGRSPNTEAFF,TGTGCCAGTAGTCATCCCGGTAGGTCACCGAACACTGAAGCTTTCTTT
TRBD2,many,TRBV12-3/TRBV12-4,TRBJ2-1,CASSLAPTSAEQFF,TGTGCCAGCAGTTTAGCGCCGACTAGCGCTGAGCAGTTCTTC
TRBD2,many,TRBV5-1,TRBJ2-3,CASSPIGLAASDTQYF,TGCGCCAGCAGCCCAATAGGACTAGCGGCCTCAGATACGCAGTATTTT
TRBD2,few,TRBV5-1,TRBJ2-1,CASSLASGGLYNEQFF,TGCGCCAGCAGCTTGGCCTCGGGAGGATTATACAATGAGCAGTTCTTC
NA,NA,TRBV5-1,TRBJ2-7,CASSLVSSEQYF,TGCGCCAGCAGCTTAGTTTCATCCGAGCAGTACTTC
NA,NA,TRBV14,TRBJ2-1,CASSQDGGTEQFF,TGTGCCAGCAGCCAAGATGGGGGGACTGAGCAGTTCTTC
TRBD2,many,TRBV7-9,TRBJ2-1,CASSGGLAGVREQFF,TGTGCCAGCAGCGGCGGACTAGCGGGAGTTCGGGAGCAGTTCTTC
TRBD2,few,TRBV4-1,TRBJ2-1,CASSQAAGGGYNEQFF,TGCGCCAGCAGCCAAGCCGCGGGGGGGGGCTACAATGAGCAGTTCTTC
NA,many,TRBV12-3/TRBV12-4,TRBJ2-1,CASSRDRLNEQFF,TGTGCCAGCAGTAGGGACCGGCTCAATGAGCAGTTCTTC
NA,few,TRBV5-1,TRBJ2-5,CASSFSGSRLEETQYF,TGCGCCAGCAGCTTCTCCGGGTCCAGGCTGGAGGAGACCCAGTACTTC
NA,few,TRBV11-3,TRBJ1-2,CASSLMSASYTF,TGTGCCAGCAGCTTGATGTCGGCCAGCTACACCTTC
NA,NA,TRBV7-3,TRBJ1-1,CASSPTGLGDTEAFF,TGTGCCAGCAGCCCGACGGGACTCGGGGACACTGAAGCTTTCTTT
TRBD2,NA,TRBV4-1,TRBJ2-5,CASSRLAATQETQYF,TGCGCCAGCAGCCGACTAGCGGCTACACAAGAGACCCAGTACTTC
NA,many,TRBV6-2/TRBV6-3,TRBJ1-5,CASSYSPVRTKDQPQHF,TGTGCCAGCAGTTACTCCCCGGTCCGCACCAAAGATCAGCCCCAGCATTTT
TRBD2,NA,TRBV20-1,TRBJ2-1,CSAGPKAGGLSFF,TGCAGTGCTGGCCCCAAAGCGGGAGGGCTTTCGTTCTTC
NA,many,TRBV29-1,TRBJ2-1,CSVPGPVQFF,TGCAGCGTTCCCGGACCGGTGCAGTTCTTC